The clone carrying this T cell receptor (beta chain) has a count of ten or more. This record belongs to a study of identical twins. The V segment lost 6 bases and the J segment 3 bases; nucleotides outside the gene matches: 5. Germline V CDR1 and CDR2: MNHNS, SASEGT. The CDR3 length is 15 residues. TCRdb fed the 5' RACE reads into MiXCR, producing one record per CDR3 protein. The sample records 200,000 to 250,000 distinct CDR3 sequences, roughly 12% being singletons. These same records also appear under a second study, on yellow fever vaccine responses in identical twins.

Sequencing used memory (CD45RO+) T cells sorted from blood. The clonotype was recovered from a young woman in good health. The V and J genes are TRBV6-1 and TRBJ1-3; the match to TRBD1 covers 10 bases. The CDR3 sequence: CASSRGTGVGNTIYF. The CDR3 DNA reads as TGTGCCAGCAGCCGCGGGACAGGGGTTGGAAACACCATATATTTT.